The subject of this entry is one TCR beta chain. This sample stems from a study of blood T cell repertoires in COVID-19. At the level of the study: The samples span acute and convalescent COVID-19 from the United States, Italy and Spain. The cDNA or gDNA used as material had been derived from T cells, B-cell-depleted T cells, or PBMCs.

Per the study methods: Estimation of nucleated cell counts was performed using reference gene primer amplification. The method was immunoSEQ multiplex PCR; TCRdb's version includes in-frame clones alone and lacks a portion of them. V and J calls plus clone size are reproduced from that table; the DNA served to infer D and trimming. The sample yields about 160,000 clones, over 70% seen once. The V segment lost 6 bases and the J segment 7 bases; nucleotides outside the gene matches: 10. This CDR3 has 15 amino acids. Germline loops: CDR1 SQVTM, CDR2 ANQGSEA. Sequencing was carried out using peripheral blood. This receptor was taken from a woman over 75 with active or convalescent COVID-19. The chain joins TRBV29-1 to TRBJ2-1; TRBD2 aligns across 12 bases. CDR3 sequence reads: CSVPGGLAGLNEQFF. The CDR3 DNA is TGCAGCGTCCCCGGGGGACTAGCGGGCTTGAATGAGCAGTTCTTC.